The 27 T cell receptor beta chains in this list originate from one sample, sequenced in a study of OX40 agonist ivuxolimab in advanced cancers. Some clones are missing from TCRdb's copy, which holds only in-frame ones; the method was immunoSEQ multiplex PCR. The repertoire holds around 79,000 clones, roughly 90% seen once, with approximately 2.5% in the top ten. The sequences come from CD4+ or CD8+ T cells sorted from blood, collected in a trial of the OX40 agonist ivuxolimab. These receptor sequences come from an adult with an advanced solid tumor such as melanoma, head and neck, liver or kidney cancer.

The V and J genes are TRBV19 and TRBJ2-1; 7 bases align to TRBD2. The CDR3 loop spans 16 amino acids. Unmatched junction bases numbered 15, after V lost 4 bases and J lost 9 bases. Germline assignment: CDR1 LNHDA and CDR2 SQIVND (reference sequence). The CDR3 reads CASSRGPWAGESEQFF. The CDR3 bases are TGTGCCAGTAGTAGGGGCCCGTGGGCGGGAGAGAGTGAGCAGTTCTTC.

The rearrangement uses TRBV7-3 and TRBJ2-2; TRBD2 matches at 8 bases. This CDR3 has 16 amino acids. Germline V gene data show CDR1 as SGHTA and CDR2 as FQGTGA. V lost 5 bases, J lost 5 bases, and 10 bases stayed unmatched. As DNA, the CDR3 is TGTGCCAGCAGCCCCGGGTCTGTAGCGGGAACCGGGGAGCTGTTTTTT. This sequence encodes CASSPGSVAGTGELFF.

The J gene is TRBJ2-7, the V gene TRBV7-2; 10 bases agree with TRBD1. The ends lost 2 bases at V and 2 bases at J; junction bases unmatched: 3. The CDR3 totals 15 residues. The germline V gene has CDR1 SGHTA and CDR2 FQGNSA. The CDR3 DNA follows: TGTGCCAGCAGCTTAAGGACAGGGGGACCCTACGAGCAGTACTTC. Amino acids: CASSLRTGGPYEQYF. The full variable domain, rest sourced from reference TRBV7-2 and TRBJ2-7, is GAGVSQSPSNKVTEKGKDVELRCDPISGHTALYWYRQSLGQGLEFLIYFQGNSAPDKSGLPSDRFSAERTGGSVSTLTIQRTQQEDSAVYLCASSLRTGGPYEQYFGPGTRLTVT.

The chain employs TRBV5-1 and TRBJ2-1; no clear D gene. Germline CDR1 SGHRS, CDR2 YFSETQ. This CDR3 is built from 12 residues. Trimming shortened V by 7 bases and J by 6 bases, and 11 bases separated the two germline ends. CDR3 DNA sequence: TGCGCCAGCCGTTTTAGTCTCAATGAGCAGTTCTTC. Protein product: CASRFSLNEQFF. The full variable domain, with the rest looked up from reference TRBV5-1 and TRBJ2-1, is KAGVTQTPRYLIKTRGQQVTLSCSPISGHRSVSWYQQTPGQGLQFLFEYFSETQRNKGNFPGRFSGRQFSNSRSEMNVSTLELGDSALYLCASRFSLNEQFFGPGTRLTVL.

The rearrangement uses TRBV7-2 and TRBJ1-5; D is undetermined. Germline-derived CDR1 and CDR2 are SGHTA and FQGNSA. The ends were cut back, 5 bases at V and 9 bases at J, with 11 bases in the middle. The CDR3 spans 12 residues. CDR3 nucleotides: TGTGCCAGCAGCCCTTACGCCGGGCCCCAGCATTTT. This codes for CASSPYAGPQHF.

The rearrangement uses TRBV7-2 and TRBJ1-5; D is uncertain. The V gene's germline CDR1 is SGHTA and CDR2 FQGNSA. The CDR3 has 15 residues. V shed 2 bases and J shed 0 bases, with 8 bases lying between them. The CDR3 protein is CASSLTGLSNQPQHF. Here the CDR3 DNA reads TGTGCCAGCAGCTTAACCGGGCTTAGCAATCAGCCCCAGCATTTT.

The chain recombines TRBV2 with TRBJ1-5; D unclear. Germline V CDR1 and CDR2: SNHLY, FYNNEI. CDR3 length equals 16 residues. V lost 8 bases and J lost 3, with 20 bases in between. The CDR3: CASQGGTAEVNQPQHF. Written as DNA, the CDR3 is TGTGCCAGCCAAGGTGGCACGGCCGAGGTCAATCAGCCCCAGCATTTT.

The CDR3 region has the DNA TGCGCCAGCAGCACAGGGGATCAGGGCTATGGCTACACCTTC. Translation gives CASSTGDQGYGYTF. This chain connects TRBV5-1 to TRBJ1-2, with 7 bases identical to TRBD1. V trimming: 4 bases; J trimming: 4 bases; junction bases outside the gene matches: 7. This CDR3 has 14 amino acids. The germline CDR1 and CDR2 sequences are SGHRS and YFSETQ.

The chain employs TRBV11-1 and TRBJ2-7; 9 bases are shared with TRBD1. Germline V CDR1 and CDR2: SGHAT, FQDESV (reference sequence). This CDR3 is 14 amino acids long. J was trimmed by 5 bases and V by 2 bases; bases with no gene match: 4. CDR3 nucleotides: TGTGCCAGCAGCTTAATCACAGGGGGCGACGAGCAGTACTTC. Its translation: CASSLITGGDEQYF.

The V and J genes are TRBV6-5 and TRBJ1-2, with D hard to call. The V gene lost 2 bases and the J gene lost 8 bases, with 18 bases spanning the gap. The CDR3 spans 15 residues. Germline V gene data show CDR1 as MNHEY and CDR2 as SVGAGI. Here the CDR3 reads CASSYRSKGVGGYTF. CDR3 DNA sequence: TGTGCCAGCAGTTACCGGAGTAAGGGCGTAGGGGGCTACACCTTC.

The gene calls are TRBV18 and TRBJ2-3, with 11 bases identical to TRBD2. This CDR3 has 16 residues. Looked up from germline, CDR1 is KGHSH and CDR2 is LQKENI. V was pared by 4 bases and J by 2 bases, with 5 bases of the junction left unmatched. The CDR3 protein is CASSLLAGGLTDTQYF. In DNA form, the CDR3 reads TGTGCCAGCTCACTCTTAGCGGGAGGGCTCACAGATACGCAGTATTTT.

The V and J genes are TRBV6-5 and TRBJ1-5; D is uncertain. The CDR3 runs 13 residues. Trimming removed 2 bases from V and 6 bases from J, with 8 bases in between. CDR1 and CDR2 from the germline V gene are MNHEY and SVGAGI. CDR3 region: CASSYGVAQPQHF. CDR3 DNA sequence: TGTGCCAGCAGTTACGGTGTTGCTCAGCCCCAGCATTTT.

This rearrangement joins TRBV10-3 to TRBJ1-1; D might be TRBD1 (5 bases). The germline V and J ends were trimmed by 4 bases and 10 bases, with 16 bases remaining between them. Per the germline V gene, CDR1 is ENHRY and CDR2 is SYGVKD. The CDR3 is 13 residues long. The CDR3 DNA reads as TGTGCCATCAGTGCGCTGGGGAGGACACTAGCTTTCTTT. This encodes CAISALGRTLAFF.

This chain links TRBV6-5 with TRBJ1-2; D gene uncertain. Germline V lookup: CDR1 MNHEY, CDR2 SVGAGI. The CDR3 contains 16 residues. Between the trimmed V and J ends, which lost 0 bases and 2 bases, there was a span of 13 bases. CDR3 bases: TGTGCCAGCAGTTACTCGAAAAATCCGGTAAACTATGGCTACACCTTC. Its protein product is CASSYSKNPVNYGYTF.

This clone was detected only once. V usage is TRBV2 and J usage is TRBJ1-4; TRBD1 might be the D (6 bases). Trimming left V 11 bases short and J 4 bases short, with 14 bases between. This CDR3 spans 13 amino acids. Per the germline V gene, CDR1 is SNHLY and CDR2 is FYNNEI. CDR3 residues: CAGRGDINEKLFF. The CDR3 nucleotides are TGTGCCGGGAGGGGGGACATTAATGAAAAACTGTTTTTT.

The V and J genes are TRBV7-2 and TRBJ2-7, with 7 bases lining up with TRBD1. CDR3 length equals 15 residues. Germline CDR1 and CDR2: SGHTA and FQGNSA. The V and J ends lost 1 base and 4 bases, in that order; junction bases with no gene match: 7. The CDR3 here is CASSLVGDRAYEQYF. For the CDR3, the DNA is TGTGCCAGCAGCTTAGTTGGGGACAGAGCTTACGAGCAGTACTTC.

This chain links TRBV28 with TRBJ2-1; D remains unclear. Germline CDR1 reads MDHEN; CDR2 reads SYDVKM. The CDR3 consists of 12 residues. Trimming took off 2 bases at V and 7 bases at J, with 6 bases between the two ends. CDR3 sequence reads: CASSLNGNEQFF. CDR3 coding DNA: TGTGCCAGCAGTTTAAACGGTAATGAGCAGTTCTTC.

This chain links TRBV10-3 with TRBJ1-1; possible D gene TRBD1, 6 bases. The germline V gene encodes CDR1 ENHRY and CDR2 SYGVKD. V dropped 3 bases and J dropped 4 bases, with 9 bases sitting between them. This CDR3 region has 13 residues. The CDR3 here is CAISEDRSTEAFF. In DNA, the CDR3 is TGTGCCATCAGTGAAGACAGGAGCACTGAAGCTTTCTTT.

The gene calls are TRBV29-1 and TRBJ2-3; D ambiguous. Germline V CDR1 and CDR2: SQVTM, ANQGSEA. The CDR3 consists of 14 residues. V gave up 6 bases and J gave up 5 bases, with 18 bases separating them. Written as DNA, the CDR3 is TGCAGCGTGGCCGGGCCACAAGCCAGAGATACGCAGTATTTT. It is translated as CSVAGPQARDTQYF.

The chain employs TRBV28 and TRBJ1-1; the match to TRBD1 covers 7 bases. This CDR3 has 14 residues. J gave up 8 bases and V 2 bases, and 8 bases lay outside the gene matches. Germline CDR1 is MDHEN and CDR2 is SYDVKM. CDR3 sequence reads: CASSLQGGISEAFF. CDR3 nucleotide sequence: TGTGCCAGCAGTTTACAGGGGGGGATTTCCGAAGCTTTCTTT.

CDR3 sequence reads: CASRQGASQPQHF. The CDR3 bases are TGTGCCAGCAGACAGGGGGCTAGTCAGCCCCAGCATTTT. The chain has TRBV6-5 and TRBJ1-5; 9 nucleotides match TRBD1. Trimming cost V 6 bases and J 6 bases; bases outside gene matches: 3. CDR1 MNHEY and CDR2 SVGAGI come from the germline V gene. This CDR3 has 13 amino acids.

The J gene is TRBJ1-5, the V gene TRBV19; TRBD1 is a possible D gene (6 bases). Trimming took off 6 bases at V and 9 bases at J, with 15 bases between the two ends. The CDR3 is 13 residues long. Germline CDR1 LNHDA, CDR2 SQIVND (reference sequence). The CDR3 region has the DNA TGTGCCAGTAGAGAGACAGGTTCGGGGCCCCAGCATTTT. Amino acid sequence: CASRETGSGPQHF.

The chain is built from TRBV19 and TRBJ2-7; D is ambiguous. The CDR3 is 13 amino acids. Trimming stripped 5 bases from V and 7 bases from J, with 15 bases between. Germline CDR1 reads LNHDA; CDR2 reads SQIVND (reference sequence). The CDR3 loop reads CASSSGQVGEQYF. In DNA, the CDR3 is TGTGCCAGTAGTTCCGGGCAAGTGGGAGAGCAGTACTTC.

V gene TRBV18 combines with J gene TRBJ1-2; 7 nucleotides line up with TRBD1. The V gene end was trimmed by 4 bases and the J gene end by 0 bases; junction bases not matched to a gene: 5. Germline V gene lookup returns CDR1 KGHSH and CDR2 LQKENI. The CDR3 extends over 15 amino acids. The DNA for the CDR3 is TGTGCCAGCTCACTCGGACAGGTTCCTAACTATGGCTACACCTTC. As protein: CASSLGQVPNYGYTF.

J is TRBJ2-1 and V is TRBV11-2; 7 bases line up with TRBD1. V lost 5 bases and J lost 2; bases outside the gene matches: 12. The CDR3 totals 17 residues. Looked up from germline, CDR1 is SGHAT and CDR2 is FQNNGV. The CDR3: CASSPIRTGRAYNEQFF. The CDR3 DNA reads as TGTGCCAGCAGCCCTATTAGGACAGGCCGGGCCTACAATGAGCAGTTCTTC.

This chain uses TRBV19 with TRBJ2-1; a possible D gene is TRBD2 (6 bases). The CDR3 is 17 amino acids. Germline CDR1 is LNHDA and CDR2 is SQIVND (reference sequence). V was cut by 1 base and J by 4 bases, with 17 bases left in between. CDR3: CASSIGLALEGYNEQFF. Written as DNA, the CDR3 is TGTGCCAGTAGTATAGGGTTAGCGTTGGAGGGTTACAATGAGCAGTTCTTC.

The genes are TRBV30 and TRBJ2-5; the D is unclear. The V gene's germline CDR1 is GTSNPN and CDR2 SVGIG (reference sequence). The CDR3 has 12 amino acids. V was clipped by 2 bases and J by 5 bases, with 9 bases between them. CDR3 residues: CAWSRLGETQYF. The DNA for the CDR3 is TGTGCCTGGAGTAGATTGGGGGAGACCCAGTACTTC. Drawing the rest from reference TRBV30 and TRBJ2-5, the complete variable domain is SQTIHQWPATLVQPVGSPLSLECTVEGTSNPNLYWYRQAAGRGLQLLFYSVGIGQISSEVPQNLSASRPQDRQFILSSKKLLLSDSGFYLCAWSRLGETQYFGPGTRLLVL.